These 17 T cell receptor beta chains were sequenced from one sample in a study of blood T cell repertoires in COVID-19. Sequenced by immunoSEQ multiplex PCR; TCRdb stores in-frame clones only, minus some. Of more than 110,000 clones listed, 85% to 90% are singletons. The sequencing sample was made of peripheral blood. These receptors were taken from a man aged 60 to 69 with active or convalescent COVID-19.

V gene TRBV18 combines with J gene TRBJ2-5; TRBD2 is a possible D gene (6 bases). This CDR3 is 15 amino acids long. V lost 3 bases, J lost 0 bases, and 11 bases lay in between. Germline V gene lookup returns CDR1 KGHSH and CDR2 LQKENI. As DNA, the CDR3 is TGTGCCAGCTCACCCGTAGCGGAGTACCAAGAGACCCAGTACTTC. Translation gives CASSPVAEYQETQYF. Filled out from reference TRBV18 and TRBJ2-5, the complete variable domain reads NAGVMQNPRHLVRRRGQEARLRCSPMKGHSHVYWYRQLPEEGLKFMVYLQKENIIDESGMPKERFSAEFPKEGPSILRIQQVVRGDSAAYFCASSPVAEYQETQYFGPGTRLLVL.

The count of this clone is one. The chain couples TRBV28 to TRBJ2-1; 8 bases are shared with TRBD2. Germline V gene sequence: CDR1 MDHEN, CDR2 SYDVKM. J was trimmed by 7 bases and V by 6 bases; bases with no gene match: 8. CDR3 size: 14 residues. CDR3 region: CASSPRTGGNEQFF. The CDR3 DNA is TGTGCCAGCAGCCCCCGAACGGGGGGGAATGAGCAGTTCTTC.

J is TRBJ1-2 and V is TRBV30; a weak D match, TRBD1 (5 bases). The CDR3 has 11 amino acids. Germline V gives CDR1 GTSNPN, CDR2 SVGIG (reference sequence). The CDR3 DNA sequence: TGTGCTTCCCGGACAAGCTATGGCTACACCTTC. Translated: CASRTSYGYTF.

The genes are TRBV6-5 and TRBJ1-6; D call uncertain. Germline values: CDR1 MNHEY, CDR2 SVGAGI. Trimming left V 2 bases short and J 8 bases short, with 7 bases between. There are 13 residues in the CDR3. Here the CDR3 DNA reads TGTGCCAGCAGTTACAGCCGGGATTCACCCCTCCACTTT. Translated: CASSYSRDSPLHF.

This chain connects TRBV28 to TRBJ1-2; 9 nucleotides match TRBD1. V lost 5 bases to trimming and J lost 8 bases; unmatched junction nucleotides: 6. The CDR3 has 13 amino acids. Germline loops: CDR1 MDHEN, CDR2 SYDVKM. CDR3 loop: CASSRQGVYGYTF. Here the CDR3 DNA reads TGTGCCAGCAGTCGACAGGGGGTCTACGGCTACACCTTC.

The chain uses TRBV19 and TRBJ2-7, with D possibly matching TRBD1 (5 bases). V lost 6 bases to trimming and J lost 1 base, with 19 bases between them. This CDR3 spans 16 amino acids. Germline V lookup: CDR1 LNHDA, CDR2 SQIVND (reference sequence). The CDR3: CASSPSNRYKSYEQYF. As DNA, the CDR3 is TGTGCCAGTAGCCCGAGTAACAGGTATAAGTCCTACGAGCAGTACTTC.

The chain has TRBV6-1 and TRBJ1-5; D remains ambiguous. This CDR3 spans 15 amino acids. Trimming pared 2 bases from V and 6 bases from J, leaving 14 bases between. Germline V lookup: CDR1 MNHNS, CDR2 SASEGT. This CDR3 is CASSESQSLPQPQHF. The CDR3 DNA follows: TGTGCCAGCAGTGAATCCCAGTCTCTCCCTCAGCCCCAGCATTTT.

CDR3 region: CASSYSIAGGAEKLFF. The CDR3 DNA reads as TGTGCCAGCAGTTACTCGATAGCAGGGGGCGCAGAAAAACTGTTTTTT. The chain carries TRBV6-5 and TRBJ1-4, with 8 positions matching TRBD1. The CDR3 loop spans 16 amino acids. The germline V gene encodes CDR1 MNHEY and CDR2 SVGAGI. J gave up 8 bases and V 0 bases, and 8 bases lay outside the gene matches.

The rearrangement joins TRBV6-2 or TRBV6-3 to TRBJ1-1; a possible D gene is TRBD1 (6 bases). The CDR3 spans 18 residues. Germline assignment: CDR1 MNHEY and CDR2 SVGEGT. V lost 6 bases, J lost 0 bases, and 23 bases lay in between. CDR3 protein: CASSARGGRGLMNTEAFF. The CDR3 nucleotides are TGTGCCAGCAGCGCCAGGGGTGGCAGGGGTCTTATGAACACTGAAGCTTTCTTT.

V usage is TRBV27 and J usage is TRBJ1-5; D may be TRBD1 (5 bases). The CDR3 is made up of 14 amino acids. Trimming shortened V by 6 bases and J by 2 bases, and 11 bases separated the two germline ends. CDR1 is MNHEY and CDR2 is SMNVEV in the germline V gene (reference sequence). The CDR3 sequence: CASRRGMGNQPQHF. The CDR3 DNA sequence: TGTGCCAGCAGGCGGGGGATGGGCAATCAGCCCCAGCATTTT.

The gene calls are TRBV5-6 and TRBJ2-3; tentative D call: TRBD2 (6 bases). Trimming took 4 bases from V and 8 from J, leaving 14 bases between them. Germline V gene sequence: CDR1 SGHDT, CDR2 YYEEEE. The CDR3 contains 13 residues. The CDR3 DNA follows: TGTGCCAGCAGCCCCGGACGGGGGAGTACGCAGTATTTT. It yields the protein CASSPGRGSTQYF.

The V gene is TRBV5-1, the J gene TRBJ2-3; 7 bases are a match to TRBD1. Germline lookup yields CDR1 SGHRS and CDR2 YFSETQ. V shed 3 bases, J shed 1 base, and the junction held 2 bases outside the gene matches. The CDR3 has 14 amino acids. The chain's CDR3 is CASSSGQGTDTQYF. The CDR3, as DNA: TGCGCCAGCAGCTCTGGACAGGGCACAGATACGCAGTATTTT.

This clone was detected a few times. The chain employs TRBV7-2 and TRBJ1-6; 8 positions match TRBD1. Trimming took 1 base from V and 10 from J; bases not matched to a gene: 9. The CDR3 runs 16 residues. CDR1 is SGHTA and CDR2 is FQGNSA in the germline V gene. For the CDR3, the DNA is TGTGCCAGCAGCTTAGATAAGGACAGGGTTTTGTCACCCCTCCACTTT. It encodes CASSLDKDRVLSPLHF.

The chain has TRBV6-5 and TRBJ2-7; 7 positions agree with TRBD1. With 5 bases clipped from V and 7 bases from J, the junction kept 14 bases outside the gene matches. Germline CDR1 MNHEY, CDR2 SVGAGI. This CDR3 has 15 residues. The CDR3 sequence is CASSPLTGYLEEQYF. DNA of the CDR3: TGTGCCAGCAGTCCGCTGACAGGGTACTTGGAGGAGCAGTACTTC.

This clone was detected only once. The chain has TRBV5-4 and TRBJ1-2; weak D call: TRBD1 (5 bases). Between the trimmed V and J ends, which lost 4 bases and 8 bases, there was a span of 21 bases. This CDR3 is 15 amino acids long. CDR1 and CDR2 (germline): SGHNT, YYREEE (reference sequence). CDR3 region: CASSGRGGSGSGYTF. DNA for the CDR3: TGTGCCAGCAGCGGACGGGGGGGATCTGGGAGCGGCTACACCTTC.

This clone showed up just once. This chain connects TRBV5-1 to TRBJ1-4; tentatively, D is TRBD1 (6 bases). This CDR3 has 12 amino acids. The germline V and J ends were trimmed by 5 bases and 7 bases, with 9 bases remaining between them. Looked up from germline, CDR1 is SGHRS and CDR2 is YFSETQ. CDR3 region: CASRTDSEKLFF. In DNA, the CDR3 is TGCGCCAGCAGAACGGACAGTGAAAAACTGTTTTTT. The variable domain in full, with the rest retrieved from reference TRBV5-1 and TRBJ1-4, is KAGVTQTPRYLIKTRGQQVTLSCSPISGHRSVSWYQQTPGQGLQFLFEYFSETQRNKGNFPGRFSGRQFSNSRSEMNVSTLELGDSALYLCASRTDSEKLFFGSGTQLSVL.

In nucleotides, the CDR3 is TGTGCCAGCTCACCCGACAGTAACTACGAGCAGTACTTC. Translating it yields CASSPDSNYEQYF. The chain employs TRBV18 and TRBJ2-7; D is perhaps TRBD1 (5 bases). V was clipped by 3 bases and J by 3 bases, with 9 bases between them. The CDR3 spans 13 residues. Germline values: CDR1 KGHSH, CDR2 LQKENI.